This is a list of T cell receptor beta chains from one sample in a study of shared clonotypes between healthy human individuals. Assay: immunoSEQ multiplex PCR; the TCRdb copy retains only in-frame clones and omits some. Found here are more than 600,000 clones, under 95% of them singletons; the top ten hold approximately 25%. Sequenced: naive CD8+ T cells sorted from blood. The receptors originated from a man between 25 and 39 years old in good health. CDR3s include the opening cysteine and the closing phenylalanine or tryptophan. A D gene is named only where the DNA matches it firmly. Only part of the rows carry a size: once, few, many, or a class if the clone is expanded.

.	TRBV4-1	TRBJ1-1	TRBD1	CASSQEQGASYMNTEAFF	TGCGCCAGCAGCCAGGAACAGGGGGCGAGTTACATGAACACTGAAGCTTTCTTT
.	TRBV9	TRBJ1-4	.	CASSVVPHSPASGEKLFF	TGTGCCAGCAGCGTAGTCCCCCACTCACCCGCCAGTGGCGAAAAACTGTTTTTT
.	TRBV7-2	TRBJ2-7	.	CASSLAGDEQYF	TGTGCCAGCAGCTTAGCGGGAGACGAGCAGTACTTC
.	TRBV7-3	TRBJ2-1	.	CASSLTGDEQFF	TGTGCCAGCAGCTTAACAGGCGACGAGCAGTTCTTC
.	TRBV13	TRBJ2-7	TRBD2	CASSLGAGGGREQYF	TGTGCCAGCAGCTTAGGAGCGGGAGGGGGGCGCGAGCAGTACTTC
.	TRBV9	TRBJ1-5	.	CASSAGFNQPQHF	TGTGCCAGCAGCGCCGGGTTCAATCAGCCCCAGCATTTT
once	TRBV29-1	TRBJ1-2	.	CSVEERTTPSNYGYTF	TGCAGCGTTGAAGAACGGACTACCCCTAGCAATTATGGCTACACCTTC
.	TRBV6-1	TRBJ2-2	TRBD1	CASSGDRVVNTGELFF	TGTGCCAGCAGTGGGGACAGGGTGGTGAACACCGGGGAGCTGTTTTTT
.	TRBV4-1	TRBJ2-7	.	CASSPTFGGGDYEQYF	TGCGCCAGCAGCCCAACCTTTGGAGGCGGGGATTACGAGCAGTACTTC
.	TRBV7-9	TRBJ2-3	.	CASSLLVVSTDTQYF	TGTGCCAGCAGCTTACTAGTGGTCAGCACAGATACGCAGTATTTT